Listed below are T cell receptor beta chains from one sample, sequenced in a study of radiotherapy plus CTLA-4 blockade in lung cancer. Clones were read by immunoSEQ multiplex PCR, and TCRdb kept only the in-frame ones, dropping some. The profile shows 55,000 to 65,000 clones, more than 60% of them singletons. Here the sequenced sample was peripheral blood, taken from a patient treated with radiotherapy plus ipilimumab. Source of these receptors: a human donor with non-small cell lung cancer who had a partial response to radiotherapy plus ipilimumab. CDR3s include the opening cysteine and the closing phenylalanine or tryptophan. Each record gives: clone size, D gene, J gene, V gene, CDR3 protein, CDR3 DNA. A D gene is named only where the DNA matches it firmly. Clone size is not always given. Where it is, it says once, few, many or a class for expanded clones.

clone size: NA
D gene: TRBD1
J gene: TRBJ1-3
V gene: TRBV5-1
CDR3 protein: CASSASTGEAGNTIYF
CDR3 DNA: TGCGCCAGCAGCGCCTCGACAGGGGAGGCTGGAAACACCATATATTTT

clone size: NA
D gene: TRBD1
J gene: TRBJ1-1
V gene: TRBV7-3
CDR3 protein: CASSLRGGDRTEAFF
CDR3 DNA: TGTGCCAGCAGCTTAAGAGGGGGCGATCGAACTGAAGCTTTCTTT

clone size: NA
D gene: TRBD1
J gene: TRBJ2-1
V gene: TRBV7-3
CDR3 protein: CASSEGTGGYNEQFF
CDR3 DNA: TGTGCCAGCAGCGAGGGGACAGGGGGTTACAATGAGCAGTTCTTC

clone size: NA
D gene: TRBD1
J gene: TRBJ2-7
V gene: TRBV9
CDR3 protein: CASSYTGGEQYF
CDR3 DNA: TGTGCCAGCAGTTATACAGGGGGCGAGCAGTACTTC

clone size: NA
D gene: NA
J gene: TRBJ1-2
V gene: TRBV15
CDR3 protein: CATSRDASSDCTF
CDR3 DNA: TGTGCCACCAGCAGAGATGCCTCAAGCGACTGCACCTTC

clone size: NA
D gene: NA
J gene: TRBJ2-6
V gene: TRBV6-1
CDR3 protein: CASSVDRLLAGANVLTF
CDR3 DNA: TGTGCCAGCAGTGTAGACAGGCTCCTCGCTGGGGCCAACGTCCTGACTTTC

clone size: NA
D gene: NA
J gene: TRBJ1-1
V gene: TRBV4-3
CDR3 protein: CASSRALNTEAFF
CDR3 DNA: TGCGCCAGCAGCCGCGCGCTGAACACTGAAGCTTTCTTT

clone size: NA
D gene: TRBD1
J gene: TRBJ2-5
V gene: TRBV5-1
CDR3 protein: CASSLPLDHRDRGRQETQYF
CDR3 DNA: TGCGCCAGCAGCCTCCCCCTTGACCACCGGGACAGGGGGCGACAAGAGACCCAGTACTTC

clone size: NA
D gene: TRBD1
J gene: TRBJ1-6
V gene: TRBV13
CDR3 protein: CASSLGRDSLISPLHF
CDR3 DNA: TGTGCCAGCAGCTTAGGTCGGGACAGTTTGATTTCACCCCTCCACTTT

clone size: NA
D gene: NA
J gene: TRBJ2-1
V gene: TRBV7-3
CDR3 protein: CASSSTPGGEQFF
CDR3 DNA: TGTGCCAGCAGCAGTACGCCAGGAGGTGAGCAGTTCTTC

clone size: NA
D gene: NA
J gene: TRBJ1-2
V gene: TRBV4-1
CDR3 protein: CASSQESAGQRYTF
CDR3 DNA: TGCGCCAGCAGCCAAGAGTCGGCAGGGCAGCGCTACACCTTC

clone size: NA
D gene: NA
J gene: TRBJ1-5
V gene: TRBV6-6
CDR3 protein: CATNDRGGQPQHF
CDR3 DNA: TGTGCCACCAATGACCGAGGAGGACAGCCCCAGCATTTT

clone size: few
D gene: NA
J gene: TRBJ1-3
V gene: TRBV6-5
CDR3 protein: CASSRSQGWDTIYF
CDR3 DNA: TGTGCCAGCAGTCGATCTCAGGGTTGGGACACCATATATTTT

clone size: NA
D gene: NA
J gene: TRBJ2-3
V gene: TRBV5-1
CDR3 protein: CASSLALEGRADTQYF
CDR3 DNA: TGCGCCAGCAGCTTGGCCCTGGAGGGCCGGGCAGATACGCAGTATTTT

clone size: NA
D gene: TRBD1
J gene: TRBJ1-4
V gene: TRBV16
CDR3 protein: CASSTGTDNEKLFF
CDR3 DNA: TGTGCCAGCAGCACCGGGACAGATAATGAAAAACTGTTTTTT

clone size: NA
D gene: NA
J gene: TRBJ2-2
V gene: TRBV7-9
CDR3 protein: CASSSASENTGELFF
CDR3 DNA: TGTGCCAGCAGCAGTGCCAGCGAGAACACCGGGGAGCTGTTTTTT

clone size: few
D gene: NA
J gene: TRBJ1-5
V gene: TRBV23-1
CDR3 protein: CASSQGAWSNQPQHF
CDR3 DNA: TGCGCCAGCAGTCAGGGGGCATGGAGCAATCAGCCCCAGCATTTT

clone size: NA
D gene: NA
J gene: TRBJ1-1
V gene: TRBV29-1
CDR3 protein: CSVVSSLQGAAFF
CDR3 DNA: TGCAGCGTTGTTAGTTCCCTACAGGGAGCGGCTTTCTTT